This entry lists 19 T cell receptor beta chains sequenced from one sample in a study of CD8 T cells in ankylosing spondylitis. Study-level points and caveats: Characteristic, it appeared, of ankylosing spondylitis blood was a TCR beta motif of several highly homologous variants.

No cognate antigen is known for these TCRs. Via MiXCR, TCRdb re-called the 5' RACE reads, giving one row per CDR3 protein. The data hold hundreds of thousands of distinct CDR3 sequences, with more than 15% observed a single time. Source material: blood, either unsorted or a sorted T cell fraction (not recorded which). These receptors were taken from a male donor with ankylosing spondylitis.

This clonotype has just a few counts. This chain joins TRBV10-3 and TRBJ1-2, with D hard to call. The CDR3 is 13 amino acids. Germline CDR1 and CDR2: ENHRY and SYGVKD. V was shortened by 0 bases and J by 2 bases, with 4 bases between the two germline ends. The CDR3 loop is CAISESPNYGYTF. The CDR3 DNA follows: TGTGCCATCAGTGAGTCGCCCAACTATGGCTACACCTTC.

The chain carries TRBV5-1 and TRBJ1-6, with D maybe TRBD1 (6 bases). The CDR3 sequence is 18 residues long. Trimming removed 3 bases at V and 7 bases at J, with 23 bases between. Germline V gene sequence: CDR1 SGHRS, CDR2 YFSETQ. CDR3 coding DNA: TGCGCCAGCAGCTCAACTGTGGGGGGCAGGACAGCAAATTCACCCCTCCACTTT. Its protein is CASSSTVGGRTANSPLHF.

This clonotype was counted between two and nine times. The CDR3 DNA sequence: TGCAGTGCTAGGCCAAAAGAGACCCAGTACTTC. It codes for CSARPKETQYF. The rearrangement links TRBV20-1 to TRBJ2-5; unclear D gene. The CDR3 extends over 11 amino acids. V was shortened by 3 bases and J by 3 bases, with 5 bases between the two germline ends. Germline CDR1 and CDR2: DFQATT and SNEGSKA (reference sequence).

The CDR3 DNA sequence: TGCAGTGCTAGAGGTCGGGGCGACTACACAGATACGCAGTATTTT. Its translation is CSARGRGDYTDTQYF. The chain links TRBV20-1 to TRBJ2-3, with D perhaps being TRBD1 or TRBD2 (5 bases each). This CDR3 is built from 15 residues. The germline CDR1 and CDR2 sequences are DFQATT and SNEGSKA (reference sequence). V lost 1 base to trimming and J lost 2 bases, with 13 bases between them.

This clonotype was detected only once. V usage is TRBV28 and J usage is TRBJ1-1, with D uncertain. Germline values: CDR1 MDHEN, CDR2 SYDVKM. The ends were cut back, 3 bases at V and 7 bases at J, with 15 bases in the middle. This CDR3 has 14 residues. The CDR3 nucleotides are TGTGCCAGCAGTTTCGGGCGACGATACGGTGAAGCTTTCTTT. This translates into CASSFGRRYGEAFF.

The rearrangement joins TRBV5-1 to TRBJ2-1; no definite D call. V lost 0 bases to trimming and J lost 3 bases, with 7 bases between them. Germline-derived CDR1 and CDR2 are SGHRS and YFSETQ. The CDR3 is 14 amino acids. CDR3 sequence: CASSLAFLYNEQFF. CDR3 coding DNA: TGCGCCAGCAGCTTGGCATTCCTCTACAATGAGCAGTTCTTC.

This clonotype turned up a few times. The V and J genes are TRBV20-1 and TRBJ2-5, with TRBD2 matching 16 bases. Germline CDR1 is DFQATT and CDR2 is SNEGSKA (reference sequence). The CDR3 extends over 16 amino acids. V lost 6 bases and J lost 4; bases outside the gene matches: 8. The CDR3 sequence: CSATGLAGGPPETQYF. Written as DNA, the CDR3 is TGCAGTGCGACGGGACTAGCGGGAGGGCCCCCAGAGACCCAGTACTTC.

This clonotype was seen repeatedly, ten times or more. The J gene is TRBJ1-1, the V gene TRBV12-3 or TRBV12-4, with D perhaps matching TRBD1 (5 bases). Trimming pared 7 bases from V and 8 bases from J, leaving 17 bases between. The CDR3 has 13 amino acids. The CDR3 DNA sequence: TGTGCCAGCAACCGCCGGGCGGGGCCCGAAGCTTTCTTT. As protein: CASNRRAGPEAFF.

The chain uses TRBV7-2 and TRBJ2-5; D unresolved. The V gene's germline CDR1 is SGHTA and CDR2 FQGNSA. The CDR3 length is 13 residues. With 10 bases removed from V and 3 bases from J, the gap between germline ends came to 15 bases. CDR3 sequence: CATQRTKKETQYF. The DNA of the CDR3 is TGTGCCACCCAGAGGACGAAGAAAGAGACCCAGTACTTC.

This clonotype was observed a handful of times. This sequence joins TRBV9 and TRBJ2-7, with D maybe TRBD2 (6 bases). From germline, CDR1 is SGDLS and CDR2 YYNGEE. CDR3 size: 15 residues. V lost 0 bases and J 3 bases, leaving 13 bases between the germline ends. The CDR3 loop reads CASSVGSLRGYEQYF. The CDR3 coding sequence is TGTGCCAGCAGCGTAGGGTCCCTGCGGGGCTACGAGCAGTACTTC.

The chain couples TRBV2 to TRBJ2-3; no reliable D call. V was pared by 6 bases and J by 0 bases, with 10 bases between. The CDR3 consists of 14 residues. The germline V gene has CDR1 SNHLY and CDR2 FYNNEI. Here the CDR3 DNA reads TGTGCCAGCAGCTTAACCCGGAGCACAGATACGCAGTATTTT. It encodes CASSLTRSTDTQYF.

This chain links TRBV20-1 with TRBJ2-7; TRBD2 aligns across 9 bases. Germline CDR1 DFQATT, CDR2 SNEGSKA (reference sequence). The CDR3 is 13 residues long. The V segment lost 8 bases and the J segment 5 bases; nucleotides outside the gene matches: 10. CDR3 nucleotide sequence: TGCAGTATCAACCTAGCGGGGTTTGACGAGCAGTACTTC. Protein sequence: CSINLAGFDEQYF.

The V and J genes are TRBV12-3 or TRBV12-4 and TRBJ2-5; D may be TRBD2 (5 bases). Trimming shortened V by 2 bases and J by 7 bases, and 17 bases separated the two germline ends. This CDR3 comprises 15 residues. DNA for the CDR3: TGTGCCAGCAGTTTACGAGCAGGCGGGCTTGGGACCCAGTACTTC. This codes for CASSLRAGGLGTQYF.

V gene TRBV24-1 combines with J gene TRBJ2-1; D may match TRBD1 or TRBD2 (6 bases each). V dropped 5 bases and J dropped 5 bases, with 12 bases sitting between them. The CDR3 has 14 amino acids. Germline loops: CDR1 KGHDR, CDR2 SFDVKD. The CDR3 is CATSVKGGNNEQFF. CDR3 sequence (DNA): TGTGCCACCAGTGTGAAGGGGGGTAACAATGAGCAGTTCTTC.

The V gene is TRBV12-3 or TRBV12-4, the J gene TRBJ2-5, with TRBD2 identical over 8 bases. The CDR3 runs to 17 residues. V was pared by 6 bases and J by 4 bases, with 16 bases of the junction left unmatched. Written as DNA, the CDR3 is TGTGCCAGCAGCACCGGAGCCGGACTAGCTGGTCGAGAGACCCAGTACTTC. Translating it yields CASSTGAGLAGRETQYF.

This clonotype was observed a handful of times. This CDR3 is CASSYRDRGDYEQYF. The CDR3 coding sequence is TGTGCCAGCAGTTATCGGGACAGGGGTGATTACGAGCAGTACTTC. This chain links TRBV6-5 with TRBJ2-7; 10 nucleotides align to TRBD1. V lost 3 bases and J lost 4; bases outside the gene matches: 6. The CDR3 consists of 15 residues. Germline lookup yields CDR1 MNHEY and CDR2 SVGAGI.

In its sample, this clonotype was seen a few times. This chain connects TRBV5-1 to TRBJ2-5; 13 bases are shared with TRBD2. Looked up from germline, CDR1 is SGHRS and CDR2 is YFSETQ. The CDR3 consists of 16 residues. After removal of 3 bases from V and 4 bases from J, the junction contained 6 bases not matched to a gene. CDR3 nucleotide sequence: TGCGCCAGCAGCTCCGGGACTAGCGGGATTCGAGAGACCCAGTACTTC. The encoded protein is CASSSGTSGIRETQYF.

The chain's CDR3 is CASKGGETQYF. The CDR3 DNA reads as TGTGCCAGCAAGGGCGGGGAGACCCAGTACTTC. The chain has TRBV2 and TRBJ2-5; a possible D gene is TRBD2 (5 bases). CDR3 length: 11 amino acids. Trimming took 7 bases from V and 5 from J, leaving 8 bases between them. The germline V gene encodes CDR1 SNHLY and CDR2 FYNNEI.

The rearrangement uses TRBV19 and TRBJ1-1; unclear D gene. Germline loops: CDR1 LNHDA, CDR2 SQIVND (reference sequence). V lost 6 bases, J lost 4 bases, and 12 bases lay in between. The length of the CDR3 is 13 residues. The CDR3 is CASRPVLGTEAFF. The CDR3 DNA is TGTGCCAGTAGACCGGTGTTGGGCACTGAAGCTTTCTTT.